This is a list of T cell receptor beta chains from one sample in a study of response to subunit inactivated influenza vaccine. In TCRdb, the RT-PCR reads were re-called with MiXCR into one record per CDR3 protein. The sample contains roughly 500,000 distinct CDR3 sequences, 16% of which appear only once. Sequenced here: CD4+ T cells sorted from PBMCs, sampled around 25 months after vaccination. The origin of the receptors is a man between 50 and 70 years old who received an inactivated influenza vaccine. CDR3s include the opening cysteine and the closing phenylalanine or tryptophan. The order of the fields is clone size, D gene, V gene, J gene, CDR3 DNA, CDR3 protein. D genes are given only for firm matches. The size field is filled for only some rows; it gives once, few, many or a size class.

.	TRBD1	TRBV5-1	TRBJ2-7	TGCGCCAGCAGCTTACTGACAGGGGTAAACGAGCAGTACTTC	CASSLLTGVNEQYF
few	TRBD2	TRBV14	TRBJ2-7	TGTGCCAGCAGCCAACCGGGAGGATCCTACGAGCAGTACTTC	CASSQPGGSYEQYF
few	TRBD2	TRBV5-1	TRBJ2-3	TGCGCCAGCAGCTTGGGTAGCGGGACTAGCACAGATACGCAGTATTTT	CASSLGSGTSTDTQYF
few	.	TRBV5-5	TRBJ1-1	TGTGCCAGCAGCTTTTGGGCAGCTAACACTGAAGCTTTCTTT	CASSFWAANTEAFF
.	TRBD1	TRBV6-2/TRBV6-3	TRBJ2-7	TGTGCCAGCAGTTCTTCTCCGGGACAGGGGGTCACCGAGCAGTACTTC	CASSSSPGQGVTEQYF
few	.	TRBV11-2	TRBJ1-1	TGTGCCAGCAGCTTGTACAGGGACACTGAAGCTTTCTTT	CASSLYRDTEAFF
.	TRBD1	TRBV2	TRBJ2-2	TGTGCCAGCAGGAAACAGGGGACGGCCGGGGAGCTGTTTTTT	CASRKQGTAGELFF
.	TRBD1	TRBV4-3	TRBJ2-4	TGCGCCAGCAGTCGAACAGGGGGCACAAACATTCAGTACTTC	CASSRTGGTNIQYF
.	.	TRBV20-1	TRBJ1-5	TGCAGTGCTAGGGGCACACCGTATCAGCCCCAGCATTTT	CSARGTPYQPQHF
.	.	TRBV6-5	TRBJ2-5	TGTGCCAGCAGTTACTCTGGGGGTTTAAGAGAGACCCAGTACTTC	CASSYSGGLRETQYF
.	TRBD1	TRBV7-3	TRBJ1-4	TGTGCCAGCAGCTCAAGGACAGGGCCGGCAACTAATGAAAAACTGTTTTTT	CASSSRTGPATNEKLFF
few	.	TRBV12-3/TRBV12-4	TRBJ2-6	TGTGCCAGCGCCATTAGCCCTGGGGCCAACGTCCTGACTTTC	CASAISPGANVLTF
.	.	TRBV6-2/TRBV6-3	TRBJ2-1	TGTGCCAGCAGGGGTGACGTCCGGTTGAATGAGCAGTTCTTC	CASRGDVRLNEQFF
.	.	TRBV5-1	TRBJ2-5	TGCGCCAGCAGCCCGTTACTAGGCCAAGAGACCCAGTACTTC	CASSPLLGQETQYF
few	TRBD1	TRBV20-1	TRBJ1-5	TGCAGTGCTCCCGACCACTTACGGGACAGGGGAATATCAGTAAACAATCAGCCCCAGCATTTT	CSAPDHLRDRGISVNNQPQHF
.	TRBD1	TRBV3-1	TRBJ2-5	TGTGCCAGCAGCACAAGGACAGGGAGTGTCGAGACCCAGTACTTC	CASSTRTGSVETQYF
.	TRBD1	TRBV7-2	TRBJ1-5	TGTGCCAGCAGCGTGGGGGGACAGGGTCCCCAGCATTTT	CASSVGGQGPQHF
few	TRBD1	TRBV20-1	TRBJ1-1	TGCAGTGCTAGTACAGGGGGCACTGAAGCTTTCTTT	CSASTGGTEAFF
many	.	TRBV12-3/TRBV12-4	TRBJ1-1	TGTGCCAGCAGCCCCCGGGGAGGAACTGAAGCTTTCTTT	CASSPRGGTEAFF
.	TRBD2	TRBV20-1	TRBJ2-7	TGCAGTGGAAGCGGGAGCATATACGAGCAGTACTTC	CSGSGSIYEQYF
.	TRBD2	TRBV7-3	TRBJ2-1	TGTGCCAGCAGCTTAAGGACTAGCAATGAGCAGTTCTTC	CASSLRTSNEQFF
few	TRBD2	TRBV20-1	TRBJ2-3	TGCAGTGCTAGGCGGGGGACTAGCGGCGGAGATACGCAGTATTTT	CSARRGTSGGDTQYF
.	.	TRBV9	TRBJ2-7	TGTGCCAGCAGCGTAGGGGGGTCTGGATTCTACGAGCAGTACTTC	CASSVGGSGFYEQYF
few	.	TRBV5-1	TRBJ2-2	TGCGCCAGCAGCTTGGGGGACACTACAAGCGCCGGGGAGCTGTTTTTT	CASSLGDTTSAGELFF
few	TRBD2	TRBV20-1	TRBJ2-1	TGCAGTGCTAGAGATTATGGCGGGGGGTCGTACAATGAGCAGTTCTTC	CSARDYGGGSYNEQFF
.	TRBD2	TRBV5-1	TRBJ2-3	TGCGCCAGCAGCCCCAGCGGGAGTAAGGATACGCAGTATTTT	CASSPSGSKDTQYF
.	TRBD2	TRBV7-2	TRBJ2-1	TGTGCCAGCAGTTTCAGGAGCGGGGGCGATGAGCAGTTCTTC	CASSFRSGGDEQFF
once	.	TRBV14	TRBJ2-7	TGTGCCAGCAGCCAAGATCGGATGGGGTTCTCCTACGAGCAGTACTTC	CASSQDRMGFSYEQYF
.	TRBD1	TRBV7-2	TRBJ1-2	TGTGCCAGCAGCTTAGCTTCCGACAGGGTGGATGGCTACACCTTC	CASSLASDRVDGYTF
few	.	TRBV5-1	TRBJ1-3	TGCGCCAGCAGCTGGGACATATCCTCTGGAAACACCATATATTTT	CASSWDISSGNTIYF
.	.	TRBV6-1	TRBJ2-2	TGTGCCAGCGTATCGGTTCAGGGCACCGGGGAGCTGTTTTTT	CASVSVQGTGELFF
few	TRBD2	TRBV7-8	TRBJ2-7	TGTGCCAGTGAGGGACTAGCGGGAGGTGCTGGGCTTTACTTC	CASEGLAGGAGLYF
many	.	TRBV12-3/TRBV12-4	TRBJ1-2	TGTGCCAGCGCCTATGGGTGGGGGCTAGGTGGCTACACCTTC	CASAYGWGLGGYTF
once	.	TRBV14	TRBJ2-1	TGTGCCAGCAGCCAGTTAAGCGGGTTGGGATGGAATGAGCAGTTCTTC	CASSQLSGLGWNEQFF
few	.	TRBV20-1	TRBJ1-1	TGCAGTGCTAGAGTGGGAAGTTCGAACACTGAAGCTTTCTTT	CSARVGSSNTEAFF
few	.	TRBV7-9	TRBJ2-4	TGTGCCAGCAGCTTATCGGGGGACGCCAAAAACATTCAGTACTTC	CASSLSGDAKNIQYF
few	.	TRBV11-2	TRBJ2-2	TGTGCCAGCAGCCCTGTGTGGGGCGGGAAGAATGCCGGGGAGCTGTTTTTT	CASSPVWGGKNAGELFF
.	TRBD1	TRBV20-1	TRBJ2-7	TGCAGTGCTAGAGATATCCGGACGACAGGGGACTACGAGCAGTACTTC	CSARDIRTTGDYEQYF
.	.	TRBV7-9	TRBJ1-1	TGTGCCAGCAGCCCCGAGGCGGACACTGAAGCTTTCTTT	CASSPEADTEAFF
.	.	TRBV6-6	TRBJ2-7	TGTGCCAGCAGTCGGGACCGGGAATACGAGCAGTACTTC	CASSRDREYEQYF
.	.	TRBV6-5	TRBJ2-2	TGTGCCAGTCGAACTATCACCGGGGAGCTGTTTTTT	CASRTITGELFF